A single sample gave rise to the 12 T cell receptor beta chains below, sequenced in a study of T cell responses to AZD1222 COVID-19 vaccine. The repertoire was sequenced with immunoSEQ multiplex PCR; TCRdb's copy has only in-frame clones and lacks some. The data contain roughly 160,000 clones, around 94% of them singletons. Here the sequenced sample was peripheral blood, taken on day 0 of AZD1222 vaccination. The receptors shown here come from an adult in good health.

This chain links TRBV6-1 with TRBJ1-2; D unresolved. The germline V gene has CDR1 MNHNS and CDR2 SASEGT. The CDR3 consists of 14 residues. V was shortened by 3 bases and J by 6 bases, with 14 bases between the two germline ends. The CDR3 reads CASSELVPDHGYTF. The DNA of the CDR3 is TGTGCCAGCAGTGAGTTGGTCCCGGATCATGGCTACACCTTC.

The chain couples TRBV25-1 to TRBJ2-1; 12 positions match TRBD2. This CDR3 has 14 residues. Germline trimming cut 6 bases from V and 9 bases from J; bases unmatched to any gene: 6. The germline CDR1 and CDR2 sequences are MGHDK and SYGVNS. In nucleotides, the CDR3 is TGTGCCAGCAGGCGGACTAGCGGGACTGGTGAGCAGTTCTTC. Residues: CASRRTSGTGEQFF.

CDR3 DNA sequence: TGTGCCATCAGTGAGAGGGAGGGGGGCACTGAAGCTTTCTTT. As protein: CAISEREGGTEAFF. The chain carries TRBV10-3 and TRBJ1-1; D perhaps matches TRBD1 (6 bases). Trimming took 2 bases from V and 4 from J, leaving 11 bases between them. Germline CDR1 and CDR2: ENHRY and SYGVKD. This CDR3 spans 14 amino acids.

The J gene is TRBJ1-2, the V gene TRBV4-2; possible D gene TRBD1, 5 bases. This CDR3 is 15 amino acids long. The germline CDR1 and CDR2 sequences are LGHNA and YNFKEQ. Trimming removed 3 bases at V and 1 base at J, with 12 bases between. The chain's CDR3 is CASSHTKGVNYGYTF. CDR3 coding DNA: TGTGCCAGCAGCCACACCAAAGGGGTTAACTATGGCTACACCTTC.

The J gene is TRBJ2-1, the V gene TRBV15; D uncertain. Germline V lookup: CDR1 LNHNV, CDR2 YYDKDF (reference sequence). Trimming removed 3 bases at V and 6 bases at J, with 12 bases between. The CDR3 covers 14 residues. CDR3 nucleotides: TGTGCCACCAGCAGCACCGGACGGAGCAATGAGCAGTTCTTC. Protein product: CATSSTGRSNEQFF.

This chain uses TRBV10-3 with TRBJ1-2; D gene unclear. In germline, CDR1 is ENHRY, CDR2 SYGVKD. V dropped 10 bases and J dropped 5 bases, with 20 bases sitting between them. CDR3 length: 14 residues. Here the CDR3 DNA reads TGTGCCACTCGGGCTGGAGGATCCCGTTATGGCTACACCTTC. This codes for CATRAGGSRYGYTF.

The V and J genes are TRBV11-3 and TRBJ2-3, with 14 bases matching TRBD2. Germline lookup yields CDR1 SGHNT and CDR2 YENEEA. This CDR3 contains 17 residues. J lost 4 bases, V lost 5 bases, and 8 bases had no gene match. CDR3 protein: CASSAGLAGGEADTQYF. The DNA of the CDR3 is TGTGCCAGCAGCGCCGGACTAGCGGGGGGTGAAGCAGATACGCAGTATTTT.

The count of this clone is one. The rearrangement links TRBV6-5 to TRBJ1-5, with 9 nucleotides matching TRBD1. Trimming cost V 8 bases and J 6 bases; bases outside gene matches: 11. This CDR3 region has 15 residues. Germline lookup yields CDR1 MNHEY and CDR2 SVGAGI. CDR3 DNA: TGTGCCAGCGGACAGGGGACGAGTTTGGGTCAGCCCCAGCATTTT. It specifies CASGQGTSLGQPQHF.

This chain links TRBV20-1 with TRBJ2-1, with a weak D call TRBD1 (5 bases). The CDR3 runs 10 residues. Germline V gives CDR1 DFQATT, CDR2 SNEGSKA (reference sequence). The V and J ends lost 8 bases and 7 bases respectively, with 9 bases between them. The chain's CDR3 is CSPRQNEQFF. The CDR3 DNA reads as TGCAGTCCACGACAGAATGAGCAGTTCTTC.

The count of this clone is one. Other DNA variants within this sample encode the same CDR3. The chain employs TRBV11-2 and TRBJ2-7; 10 bases are shared with TRBD2. Germline V lookup: CDR1 SGHAT, CDR2 FQNNGV. The V segment lost 1 base and the J segment 5 bases; nucleotides outside the gene matches: 2. This CDR3 is built from 14 residues. CDR3 nucleotides: TGTGCCAGCAGCTTAGGGGGGACTAGCGACGAGCAGTACTTC. Translation: CASSLGGTSDEQYF. Full variable domain (rest looked up from reference TRBV11-2 and TRBJ2-7): EAGVAQSPRYKIIEKRQSVAFWCNPISGHATLYWYQQILGQGPKLLIQFQNNGVVDDSQLPKDRFSAERLKGVDSTLKIQPAKLEDSAVYLCASSLGGTSDEQYFGPGTRLTVT.

The chain joins TRBV6-5 to TRBJ1-1, with D unclear. This CDR3 comprises 15 residues. Trimming removed 2 bases at V and 2 bases at J, with 12 bases between. CDR1 is MNHEY and CDR2 is SVGAGI in the germline V gene. CDR3 DNA sequence: TGTGCCAGCAGTTACGGGTGGGGAAGCAACACTGAAGCTTTCTTT. Its protein product is CASSYGWGSNTEAFF.

This rearrangement joins TRBV28 to TRBJ2-7; D is perhaps TRBD2 (5 bases). CDR1 is MDHEN and CDR2 is SYDVKM in the germline V gene. The V gene lost 9 bases and the J gene lost 3 bases, with 15 bases spanning the gap. The CDR3 covers 13 residues. The chain's CDR3 is CASTGSTNYEQYF. CDR3 in DNA: TGTGCCAGTACGGGATCAACAAACTACGAGCAGTACTTC.